These 4 T cell receptor beta chains were all obtained from the same sample, sequenced in a study of shared clonotypes between healthy human individuals. The protocol was immunoSEQ multiplex PCR, while the TCRdb copy is restricted to in-frame clones and leaves out a portion. The data contain approximately 650,000 clones, around 95% of them singletons. CD45RO-negative, CCR7-positively selected cells formed the naive CD8 fraction, excluding terminally differentiated effector memory CD45RA+ cells. The source material was naive CD8+ T cells sorted from blood. These receptors were taken from a woman in her twenties or thirties in good health.

V usage is TRBV28 and J usage is TRBJ2-4; 12 bases align to TRBD2. The germline CDR1 and CDR2 sequences are MDHEN and SYDVKM. The V gene end was trimmed by 4 bases and the J gene end by 0 bases; junction bases not matched to a gene: 10. There are 19 residues in the CDR3. CDR3 amino acids: CASSSRLAGVGAAKNIQYF. The CDR3 DNA follows: TGTGCCAGCAGTTCCCGACTAGCGGGAGTGGGGGCAGCCAAAAACATTCAGTACTTC.

The J gene is TRBJ2-1, the V gene TRBV10-3; TRBD2 is a possible D gene (6 bases). The V and J ends lost 5 bases and 6 bases respectively, with 11 bases between them. Germline V lookup: CDR1 ENHRY, CDR2 SYGVKD. This CDR3 contains 13 residues. The CDR3 spells CAISRDLGNEQFF. CDR3 DNA sequence: TGTGCCATCAGTCGGGACTTGGGCAATGAGCAGTTCTTC.

This rearrangement joins TRBV5-6 to TRBJ1-2; maybe TRBD1 (5 bases). Germline CDR1 and CDR2: SGHDT and YYEEEE. The CDR3 is 16 residues long. Trimming removed 4 bases from V and 7 bases from J, with 23 bases in between. The CDR3 region is CASSLLPRGRTGGYTF. The CDR3 DNA follows: TGTGCCAGCAGCCTTCTTCCGAGGGGAAGGACTGGTGGCTACACCTTC.

The chain links TRBV7-2 to TRBJ2-1; 13 nucleotides line up with TRBD2. CDR1 and CDR2 from the germline V gene are SGHTA and FQGNSA. CDR3 size: 20 residues. The ends lost 4 bases at V and 5 bases at J; junction bases unmatched: 17. The CDR3 loop is CASSSAVPRLAGGLDNEQFF. CDR3 in DNA: TGTGCCAGCAGCTCAGCGGTCCCTAGACTAGCGGGAGGTCTGGACAATGAGCAGTTCTTC.